The 24 T cell receptor beta chains given below trace back to one sample, sequenced in a study of T cell changes during pregnancy in multiple sclerosis. Some clones are missing from TCRdb's copy, which holds only in-frame ones; the method was immunoSEQ multiplex PCR. The table shows more than 65,000 clones, with approximately 94% occurring only once. The sample consisted of CD4+ T cells from peripheral blood mononuclear cells, taken before pregnancy. These receptors were obtained from a female donor with multiple sclerosis, enrolled in a pregnancy study.

V is TRBV14 and J is TRBJ2-7; tentative D call: TRBD1 (6 bases). CDR3 length: 14 residues. Per germline, CDR1 SGHDN and CDR2 FVKESK. With 1 base removed from V and 2 bases from J, the gap between germline ends came to 9 bases. The CDR3 loop reads CASSQGTATYEQYF. In DNA, the CDR3 is TGTGCCAGCAGCCAAGGGACAGCAACCTACGAGCAGTACTTC.

V is TRBV5-1 and J is TRBJ2-7; the D is unclear. The CDR3 sequence is 13 residues long. CDR1 is SGHRS and CDR2 is YFSETQ in the germline V gene. Trimming removed 2 bases from V and 2 bases from J, with 8 bases in between. The CDR3 DNA reads TGCGCCAGCAGCTTTACATTCACCTACGAGCAGTACTTC. As protein: CASSFTFTYEQYF.

The chain carries TRBV18 and TRBJ2-3; 9 bases fit TRBD1. Trimming took 4 bases from V and 4 from J; bases not matched to a gene: 9. From germline, CDR1 is KGHSH and CDR2 LQKENI. The CDR3 extends over 16 amino acids. The CDR3 DNA is TGTGCCAGCTCACTCCGGACAGGGGTCGGCGCAGATACGCAGTATTTT. Encoded protein: CASSLRTGVGADTQYF. Drawing the rest from reference TRBV18 and TRBJ2-3, the complete variable domain is NAGVMQNPRHLVRRRGQEARLRCSPMKGHSHVYWYRQLPEEGLKFMVYLQKENIIDESGMPKERFSAEFPKEGPSILRIQQVVRGDSAAYFCASSLRTGVGADTQYFGPGTRLTVL.

The rearrangement links TRBV7-2 to TRBJ2-2, with 8 bases matching TRBD2. This CDR3 has 13 residues. Germline values: CDR1 SGHTA, CDR2 FQGNSA. The J segment lost 8 bases and the V segment lost 3 bases, leaving 2 bases of the junction unmatched. The CDR3, as DNA: TGTGCCAGCAGCTTGAAGCGGGGGGGGGAGCTGTTTTTT. Its translation: CASSLKRGGELFF.

The chain has TRBV5-6 and TRBJ1-1, with TRBD1 identical over 9 bases. This CDR3 comprises 15 residues. CDR1 is SGHDT and CDR2 is YYEEEE in the germline V gene. After removal of 1 base from V and 4 bases from J, the junction contained 5 bases not matched to a gene. CDR3: CASSLMTGGSTEAFF. CDR3 bases: TGTGCCAGCAGCTTGATGACAGGGGGTTCCACTGAAGCTTTCTTT.

V usage is TRBV6-1 and J usage is TRBJ1-2; 7 bases fit TRBD1. Losses at the gene ends were 6 bases for V and 5 bases for J; bases not matched to a gene: 9. Germline V CDR1 and CDR2: MNHNS, SASEGT. This CDR3 comprises 14 residues. The chain's CDR3 is CASRETGTAYGYTF. In nucleotides, the CDR3 is TGTGCCAGCAGGGAAACCGGGACAGCTTATGGCTACACCTTC.

The V gene is TRBV6-1, the J gene TRBJ2-1, with D perhaps TRBD2 (6 bases). Trimming removed 4 bases from V and 3 bases from J, with 19 bases in between. Germline values: CDR1 MNHNS, CDR2 SASEGT. The CDR3 is made up of 17 amino acids. Written as DNA, the CDR3 is TGTGCCAGCAGTGGGGGGGTGAGGGGAAGCCACTACAATGAGCAGTTCTTC. It is translated as CASSGGVRGSHYNEQFF.

CDR3 sequence reads: CASSVGPGTGNYGYTF. The CDR3 nucleotides are TGTGCCAGCAGCGTAGGGCCCGGGACAGGGAACTATGGCTACACCTTC. The chain recombines TRBV9 with TRBJ1-2; 9 nucleotides line up with TRBD1. This CDR3 region has 16 residues. Germline-derived CDR1 and CDR2 are SGDLS and YYNGEE. V dropped 0 bases and J dropped 2; count of bases not matched to a gene: 5. The variable domain in full, with the rest retrieved from reference TRBV9 and TRBJ1-2, is DSGVTQTPKHLITATGQRVTLRCSPRSGDLSVYWYQQSLDQGLQFLIQYYNGEERAKGNILERFSAQQFPDLHSELNLSSLELGDSALYFCASSVGPGTGNYGYTFGSGTRLTVV.

This chain connects TRBV5-1 to TRBJ2-4; 7 bases line up with TRBD2. Germline V CDR1 and CDR2: SGHRS, YFSETQ. Losses at the gene ends were 8 bases for V and 1 base for J; bases not matched to a gene: 12. The CDR3 contains 16 residues. As DNA, the CDR3 is TGCGCCAGGAGGAAGGTTGGGGGGGACGCCAAAAACATTCAGTACTTC. Protein: CARRKVGGDAKNIQYF. The full variable domain, in which reference TRBV5-1 and TRBJ2-4 provide the parts outside the CDR3, is KAGVTQTPRYLIKTRGQQVTLSCSPISGHRSVSWYQQTPGQGLQFLFEYFSETQRNKGNFPGRFSGRQFSNSRSEMNVSTLELGDSALYLCARRKVGGDAKNIQYFGAGTRLSVL.

This chain joins TRBV27 and TRBJ2-5, with 15 nucleotides matching TRBD2. Germline loops: CDR1 MNHEY, CDR2 SMNVEV (reference sequence). This CDR3 is built from 20 residues. V was clipped by 2 bases and J by 5 bases; unmatched bases: 15. The CDR3 here is CASSLTPGLAGGPPGETQYF. CDR3 nucleotides: TGTGCCAGCAGTTTAACCCCCGGACTAGCGGGAGGGCCCCCGGGGGAGACCCAGTACTTC.

The J gene is TRBJ2-2, the V gene TRBV5-1, with 12 bases matching TRBD1. CDR1 is SGHRS, CDR2 YFSETQ, per germline. With V trimmed by 4 bases and J by 7 bases, 5 bases remained unmatched. The CDR3 contains 15 residues. Written as DNA, the CDR3 is TGCGCCAGCAGCATGGGACAGGGGGCCCTCGGGGAGCTGTTTTTT. Translation gives CASSMGQGALGELFF.

The V gene is TRBV18, the J gene TRBJ1-3; TRBD1 agrees at 7 bases. The germline V gene has CDR1 KGHSH and CDR2 LQKENI. This CDR3 comprises 15 residues. V shed 0 bases and J 4 bases; nucleotides not matched to a gene: 3. The CDR3 protein is CASSPPTGAGNTIYF. CDR3 bases: TGTGCCAGCTCACCACCTACAGGGGCCGGAAACACCATATATTTT.

A single count supports this clone. The chain is built from TRBV18 and TRBJ1-2; TRBD1 agrees at 9 bases. Germline V gives CDR1 KGHSH, CDR2 LQKENI. The CDR3 sequence is 15 residues long. Germline trimming cut 3 bases from V and 4 bases from J; bases unmatched to any gene: 6. In nucleotides, the CDR3 is TGTGCCAGCTCACCCTCGGGACAGGGTGGCTATGGCTACACCTTC. Its translation: CASSPSGQGGYGYTF.

The V gene is TRBV30, the J gene TRBJ1-2; D perhaps matches TRBD1 (6 bases). V dropped 0 bases and J dropped 1 base, with 18 bases sitting between them. The V gene's germline CDR1 is GTSNPN and CDR2 SVGIG (reference sequence). There are 17 residues in the CDR3. DNA for the CDR3: TGTGCCTGGAGTGTACGGTATACAGGGTGGGGTAACTATGGCTACACCTTC. It is translated as CAWSVRYTGWGNYGYTF.

This chain connects TRBV19 to TRBJ2-3; 9 bases fit TRBD2. Germline V CDR1 and CDR2: LNHDA, SQIVND (reference sequence). This CDR3 is 16 amino acids long. The J segment lost 4 bases and the V segment lost 4 bases, leaving 9 bases of the junction unmatched. CDR3 coding DNA: TGTGCCAGTAGTAAGCGGCGGGGGGGCCATTCAGATACGCAGTATTTT. Translating it yields CASSKRRGGHSDTQYF.

This rearrangement joins TRBV7-9 to TRBJ1-4; D remains ambiguous. The CDR3 length is 14 residues. With 3 bases removed from V and 6 bases from J, the gap between germline ends came to 11 bases. Per the germline V gene, CDR1 is SEHNR and CDR2 is FQNEAQ (reference sequence). Here the CDR3 DNA reads TGTGCCAGCAGCTTCGCGGGGTTGGATGAAAAACTGTTTTTT. The encoded protein is CASSFAGLDEKLFF.

The gene calls are TRBV2 and TRBJ1-1; no firm D call. Trimming pared 2 bases from V and 1 base from J, leaving 5 bases between. This CDR3 is 13 amino acids long. The germline gives CDR1 SNHLY, CDR2 FYNNEI. The CDR3 sequence is CASSEIGNTEAFF. DNA of the CDR3: TGTGCCAGCAGTGAAATCGGGAACACTGAAGCTTTCTTT. Combining the CDR3 with reference TRBV2 and TRBJ1-1 gives the whole variable domain EPEVTQTPSHQVTQMGQEVILRCVPISNHLYFYWYRQILGQKVEFLVSFYNNEISEKSEIFDDQFSVERPDGSNFTLKIRSTKLEDSAMYFCASSEIGNTEAFFGQGTRLTVV.

This clone was detected once. The chain recombines TRBV5-1 with TRBJ2-3; TRBD2 agrees at 11 bases. The CDR3 covers 13 residues. Germline assignment: CDR1 SGHRS and CDR2 YFSETQ. Germline trimming cut 8 bases from V and 5 bases from J; bases unmatched to any gene: 4. The CDR3 loop is CASSGGAGDTQYF. In DNA form, the CDR3 reads TGCGCCAGTAGCGGGGGGGCCGGAGATACGCAGTATTTT.

The gene calls are TRBV6-5 and TRBJ1-2; possible D gene TRBD1, 6 bases. The germline V gene encodes CDR1 MNHEY and CDR2 SVGAGI. Trimming removed 5 bases from V and 6 bases from J, with 16 bases in between. CDR3 length: 14 residues. The CDR3 DNA reads TGTGCCAGCAGTAGCTCCGGGACAATGGATGGCTACACCTTC. It specifies CASSSSGTMDGYTF.

J is TRBJ1-6 and V is TRBV7-2; D might be TRBD1 (5 bases). There are 15 residues in the CDR3. Germline-derived CDR1 and CDR2 are SGHTA and FQGNSA. The V gene lost 2 bases and the J gene lost 6 bases, with 11 bases spanning the gap. This CDR3 reads CASSLNPGINSPLHF. CDR3 DNA sequence: TGTGCCAGCAGCTTAAACCCAGGGATTAATTCACCCCTCCACTTT.

The chain couples TRBV19 to TRBJ1-5, with 9 bases aligning to TRBD1. The CDR3 contains 14 residues. Germline V CDR1 and CDR2: LNHDA, SQIVND (reference sequence). Trimming cost V 6 bases and J 4 bases; bases outside gene matches: 4. This CDR3 is CASRRTGENQPQHF. The CDR3 DNA reads TGTGCCAGTAGACGGACAGGGGAGAATCAGCCCCAGCATTTT.

This rearrangement joins TRBV5-4 to TRBJ1-4, with a weak D call TRBD1 (5 bases). Looked up from germline, CDR1 is SGHNT and CDR2 is YYREEE (reference sequence). Trimming removed 0 bases from V and 8 bases from J, with 11 bases in between. The CDR3 has 14 residues. CDR3 in amino acids: CASSLGGVGEKLFF. CDR3 bases: TGTGCCAGCAGCTTGGGGGGCGTCGGGGAAAAACTGTTTTTT.

The V and J genes are TRBV5-1 and TRBJ1-1; possible D gene TRBD1, 5 bases. V gave up 4 bases and J gave up 4 bases, with 17 bases separating them. The length of the CDR3 is 15 residues. Germline-derived CDR1 and CDR2 are SGHRS and YFSETQ. The CDR3 loop reads CASSGLGAGATEAFF. The CDR3 DNA sequence: TGCGCCAGCAGCGGACTAGGGGCCGGGGCCACTGAAGCTTTCTTT. The full variable domain, in which reference TRBV5-1 and TRBJ1-1 provide the parts outside the CDR3, is KAGVTQTPRYLIKTRGQQVTLSCSPISGHRSVSWYQQTPGQGLQFLFEYFSETQRNKGNFPGRFSGRQFSNSRSEMNVSTLELGDSALYLCASSGLGAGATEAFFGQGTRLTVV.

The chain carries TRBV18 and TRBJ2-2; 12 bases are shared with TRBD2. The V segment lost 2 bases and the J segment 3 bases; nucleotides outside the gene matches: 7. Germline V gene sequence: CDR1 KGHSH, CDR2 LQKENI. This CDR3 comprises 18 residues. CDR3 region: CASSPMTSGGHYTGELFF. DNA of the CDR3: TGTGCCAGCTCACCAATGACTAGCGGGGGACATTACACCGGGGAGCTGTTTTTT.